This entry lists 30 T cell receptor beta chains sequenced from one sample in a study of cytomegalovirus exposure and HLA in healthy donors. PCR used 60 Vbeta primers and 13 Jbeta primers. Sequencing was performed with immunoSEQ multiplex PCR; in TCRdb, only in-frame clones are kept and a portion is missing. The sample includes roughly 180,000 clones, about four fifths of them seen just once. Sequenced input: PBMCs. The receptors shown here come from a man in his forties in good health and CMV-seronegative.

The chain joins TRBV6-5 to TRBJ2-5, with 8 nucleotides matching TRBD1. The CDR3 sequence is 15 residues long. The germline V gene encodes CDR1 MNHEY and CDR2 SVGAGI. The junction had 9 bases not matched to a gene; V was cut back by 8 bases and J by 1 base. This CDR3 is CASRHSGTGQETQYF. CDR3 nucleotide sequence: TGTGCCAGCCGCCATTCCGGGACAGGCCAAGAGACCCAGTACTTC.

The chain uses TRBV7-3 and TRBJ2-2; D perhaps matches TRBD2 (6 bases). CDR1 SGHTA and CDR2 FQGTGA come from the germline V gene. The CDR3 is 15 amino acids. V shed 5 bases and J shed 4 bases, with 14 bases lying between them. The CDR3 nucleotides are TGTGCCAGCAGCCTTTTGGGAGGATCCACCGGGGAGCTGTTTTTT. It translates to CASSLLGGSTGELFF.

The chain is built from TRBV6-5 and TRBJ2-5; D not certain. This CDR3 region has 15 residues. V was trimmed by 0 bases and J by 7 bases, leaving 15 bases between them. Germline V CDR1 and CDR2: MNHEY, SVGAGI. DNA for the CDR3: TGTGCCAGCAGTTACTCGTTCACAGCCCCAGGGACCCAGTACTTC. This translates into CASSYSFTAPGTQYF.

This chain uses TRBV27 with TRBJ1-1; D gene ambiguous. The CDR3 is 14 amino acids. V shed 6 bases and J shed 6 bases, with 17 bases lying between them. The V gene's germline CDR1 is MNHEY and CDR2 SMNVEV (reference sequence). CDR3 sequence reads: CASSPSYSSAEAFF. The CDR3 nucleotides are TGTGCCAGCAGCCCCTCTTATTCGAGCGCTGAAGCTTTCTTT.

The chain joins TRBV7-9 to TRBJ2-7, with D possibly matching TRBD2 (7 bases). This CDR3 has 18 amino acids. CDR1 is SEHNR, CDR2 FQNEAQ, per germline (reference sequence). V gave up 5 bases and J gave up 3 bases, with 26 bases separating them. The CDR3 DNA sequence: TGTGCCAGCAGCCGCCCCGTGGCACAAGGGGGGGGAGGCTACGAGCAGTACTTC. Its protein product is CASSRPVAQGGGGYEQYF.

This clone turned up a few times. This rearrangement joins TRBV28 to TRBJ2-4, with 7 bases aligning to TRBD1. The CDR3 has 13 amino acids. Germline V gene sequence: CDR1 MDHEN, CDR2 SYDVKM. CDR3 DNA: TGTGCAACCCGGGCAGGGGGTGGAAACATTCAGTACTTC. Protein product: CATRAGGGNIQYF.

This clone has a single count. The CDR3 region is CASSRAQGMATNEKLFF. In DNA form, the CDR3 reads TGTGCCAGCAGCCGTGCACAGGGGATGGCAACTAATGAAAAACTGTTTTTT. The chain carries TRBV11-3 and TRBJ1-4; 7 bases are a match to TRBD1. The CDR3 has 17 residues. Trimming cost V 5 bases and J 0 bases; bases outside gene matches: 9. Per the germline V gene, CDR1 is SGHNT and CDR2 is YENEEA.

This clone was recorded once. This chain uses TRBV18 with TRBJ1-1, with D possibly matching TRBD1 (6 bases). Trimming removed 3 bases at V and 4 bases at J, with 15 bases between. The CDR3 consists of 15 residues. Per germline, CDR1 KGHSH and CDR2 LQKENI. CDR3 sequence reads: CASSPPQGRATEAFF. The CDR3 nucleotides are TGTGCCAGCTCACCCCCGCAGGGGAGGGCCACTGAAGCTTTCTTT. The full variable domain, in which reference TRBV18 and TRBJ1-1 provide the parts outside the CDR3, is NAGVMQNPRHLVRRRGQEARLRCSPMKGHSHVYWYRQLPEEGLKFMVYLQKENIIDESGMPKERFSAEFPKEGPSILRIQQVVRGDSAAYFCASSPPQGRATEAFFGQGTRLTVV.

The V call is TRBV5-1, the J call TRBJ1-1; D unresolved. The CDR3 spans 15 residues. Germline V lookup: CDR1 SGHRS, CDR2 YFSETQ. The V and J ends lost 0 bases and 0 bases respectively, with 9 bases between them. In DNA, the CDR3 is TGCGCCAGCAGCTTGGAGGGAGTTATGAACACTGAAGCTTTCTTT. Translating it yields CASSLEGVMNTEAFF.

The V gene is TRBV9, the J gene TRBJ1-2; 8 bases are shared with TRBD1. V was clipped by 4 bases and J by 6 bases; unmatched bases: 8. In germline, CDR1 is SGDLS, CDR2 YYNGEE. The CDR3 loop spans 14 amino acids. The CDR3 DNA reads as TGTGCCAGCAGCATCAATCAGGGGGCGAATGGCTACACCTTC. Its translation is CASSINQGANGYTF. The full variable domain, completed using reference TRBV9 and TRBJ1-2, is DSGVTQTPKHLITATGQRVTLRCSPRSGDLSVYWYQQSLDQGLQFLIQYYNGEERAKGNILERFSAQQFPDLHSELNLSSLELGDSALYFCASSINQGANGYTFGSGTRLTVV.

The rearrangement joins TRBV15 to TRBJ1-5; 8 nucleotides agree with TRBD1. Germline-derived CDR1 and CDR2 are LNHNV and YYDKDF (reference sequence). The CDR3 has 15 residues. The V gene end was trimmed by 3 bases and the J gene end by 7 bases; junction bases not matched to a gene: 8. This chain's CDR3 is CATSRDQGARQPQHF. The CDR3 nucleotides read TGTGCCACCAGCAGGGATCAGGGGGCAAGGCAGCCCCAGCATTTT.

This chain connects TRBV6-5 to TRBJ2-2; D might be TRBD1 (6 bases). Germline lookup yields CDR1 MNHEY and CDR2 SVGAGI. The CDR3 extends over 13 amino acids. V shed 6 bases and J shed 5 bases, with 10 bases lying between them. In DNA form, the CDR3 reads TGTGCCAGCAGACAGGGATGGACCGGGGAGCTGTTTTTT. It translates to CASRQGWTGELFF.

The chain joins TRBV29-1 to TRBJ1-1, with D tentatively TRBD1 (6 bases). Germline V lookup: CDR1 SQVTM, CDR2 ANQGSEA. Trimming shortened V by 7 bases and J by 4 bases, and 16 bases separated the two germline ends. The CDR3 covers 13 residues. The CDR3 spells CSAGTIGATEAFF. The CDR3 region has the DNA TGCAGCGCTGGGACAATCGGAGCCACTGAAGCTTTCTTT.

This chain's CDR3 is CASKVGGQNTDTQYF. CDR3 sequence (DNA): TGTGCCAGCAAGGTCGGGGGGCAAAATACAGATACGCAGTATTTT. The J gene is TRBJ2-3, the V gene TRBV2; D is possibly TRBD2 (7 bases). Trimming cost V 7 bases and J 3 bases, with 17 bases left between them. There are 15 residues in the CDR3. In germline, CDR1 is SNHLY, CDR2 FYNNEI. Looking up the rest from reference TRBV2 and TRBJ2-3 gives the full variable domain: EPEVTQTPSHQVTQMGQEVILRCVPISNHLYFYWYRQILGQKVEFLVSFYNNEISEKSEIFDDQFSVERPDGSNFTLKIRSTKLEDSAMYFCASKVGGQNTDTQYFGPGTRLTVL.

The chain carries TRBV30 and TRBJ1-3, with TRBD1 matching 9 bases. The CDR3 is 14 amino acids. Per germline, CDR1 GTSNPN and CDR2 SVGIG (reference sequence). V shed 5 bases, J shed 1 base, and the junction held 3 bases outside the gene matches. The CDR3 bases are TGTGCCTGGCGGGACAGGGTTTCTGGAAACACCATATATTTT. Its translation is CAWRDRVSGNTIYF.

This clone came up once. This chain links TRBV2 with TRBJ1-2; TRBD1 might be the D (5 bases). Germline V gives CDR1 SNHLY, CDR2 FYNNEI. This CDR3 spans 14 amino acids. V gave up 7 bases and J gave up 4 bases, with 16 bases separating them. CDR3 DNA sequence: TGTGCCAGCACTACTGAGGAGGGGAGCTATGGCTACACCTTC. Its translation is CASTTEEGSYGYTF.

The V call is TRBV7-3, the J call TRBJ1-5, with D perhaps matching TRBD1 (6 bases). V was trimmed by 2 bases and J by 0 bases, leaving 20 bases between them. Germline CDR1 and CDR2: SGHTA and FQGTGA. This CDR3 has 19 amino acids. The DNA of the CDR3 is TGTGCCAGCAGCTTATGGACAGCTATCAATCCCTATAGCAATCAGCCCCAGCATTTT. It yields the protein CASSLWTAINPYSNQPQHF.

As DNA, the CDR3 is TGTGCCAGCAGCCAAATCGGGGTAGGGACTGAAGCTTTCTTT. This gives the protein CASSQIGVGTEAFF. This chain joins TRBV14 and TRBJ1-1; no definite D call. Trimming removed 2 bases from V and 5 bases from J, with 12 bases in between. The germline CDR1 and CDR2 sequences are SGHDN and FVKESK. This CDR3 is built from 14 residues. The full variable domain, in which reference TRBV14 and TRBJ1-1 provide the parts outside the CDR3, is EAGVTQFPSHSVIEKGQTVTLRCDPISGHDNLYWYRRVMGKEIKFLLHFVKESKQDESGMPNNRFLAERTGGTYSTLKVQPAELEDSGVYFCASSQIGVGTEAFFGQGTRLTVV.

V and J are TRBV7-8 and TRBJ1-2; D is unclear. Trimming pared 1 base from V and 5 bases from J, leaving 5 bases between. Germline CDR1 and CDR2: SGHVS and FQNEAQ. This CDR3 is built from 12 residues. For the CDR3, the DNA is TGTGCCAGCAGCTTAGAACAGTATGGCTACACCTTC. Protein sequence: CASSLEQYGYTF. The variable domain in full, with the rest retrieved from reference TRBV7-8 and TRBJ1-2, is GAGVSQSPRYKVAKRGQDVALRCDPISGHVSLFWYQQALGQGPEFLTYFQNEAQLDKSGLPSDRFFAERPEGSVSTLKIQRTQQEDSAVYLCASSLEQYGYTFGSGTRLTVV.

The rearrangement joins TRBV6-6 to TRBJ1-1; 9 bases align to TRBD1. This CDR3 contains 15 residues. Per germline, CDR1 MNHNY and CDR2 SVGAGI (reference sequence). V was clipped by 2 bases and J by 6 bases; unmatched bases: 7. The chain's CDR3 is CASSYPGTGSSEAFF. The CDR3 region has the DNA TGTGCCAGCAGTTACCCCGGGACAGGGTCGTCTGAAGCTTTCTTT.

The CDR3 loop reads CASRSYNEQYF. The CDR3 region has the DNA TGTGCCAGCAGGAGCTATAACGAGCAGTACTTC. V usage is TRBV2 and J usage is TRBJ2-7, with D unresolved. The CDR3 is made up of 11 amino acids. Germline-derived CDR1 and CDR2 are SNHLY and FYNNEI. Trimming pared 6 bases from V and 5 bases from J, leaving 8 bases between.

The V gene is TRBV2, the J gene TRBJ2-2; 7 nucleotides line up with TRBD1. The CDR3 consists of 14 residues. The V gene end was trimmed by 7 bases and the J gene end by 2 bases; junction bases not matched to a gene: 4. Germline V gene lookup returns CDR1 SNHLY and CDR2 FYNNEI. In nucleotides, the CDR3 is TGTGCCAGCAAGAGGGACAGTAACACCGGGGAGCTGTTTTTT. Encoded protein: CASKRDSNTGELFF.

The chain joins TRBV7-8 to TRBJ2-2; TRBD1 is a possible D gene (7 bases). This CDR3 spans 15 amino acids. V shed 3 bases and J shed 7 bases, with 15 bases lying between them. CDR1 SGHVS and CDR2 FQNEAQ come from the germline V gene. The CDR3 sequence: CASSFRGARGGELFF. The CDR3, as DNA: TGTGCCAGCAGCTTCAGGGGGGCGCGGGGCGGGGAGCTGTTTTTT. The full variable domain, with the rest looked up from reference TRBV7-8 and TRBJ2-2, is GAGVSQSPRYKVAKRGQDVALRCDPISGHVSLFWYQQALGQGPEFLTYFQNEAQLDKSGLPSDRFFAERPEGSVSTLKIQRTQQEDSAVYLCASSFRGARGGELFFGEGSRLTVL.

The J gene is TRBJ2-5, the V gene TRBV5-4, with 15 nucleotides matching TRBD2. The CDR3 runs 17 residues. Germline CDR1 reads SGHNT; CDR2 reads YYREEE (reference sequence). V dropped 1 base and J dropped 4; count of bases not matched to a gene: 5. The CDR3 loop is CASSLKWTSGRGETQYF. The CDR3 DNA reads TGTGCCAGCAGCTTGAAGTGGACTAGCGGGAGGGGAGAGACCCAGTACTTC.

V gene TRBV23-1 combines with J gene TRBJ2-3; 9 bases map to TRBD1. TRBV23-1 belongs to the ORF category, with a function that is uncertain. The CDR3 is made up of 21 amino acids. Losses at the gene ends were 0 bases for V and 0 bases for J; bases not matched to a gene: 16. This CDR3 is CASSQSGDRVLEGSSTDTQYF. As DNA, the CDR3 is TGCGCCAGCAGTCAATCGGGGGACAGGGTTTTGGAAGGATCTAGCACAGATACGCAGTATTTT.

J is TRBJ2-5 and V is TRBV6-6; 7 nucleotides match TRBD1. This CDR3 has 13 residues. Germline CDR1 MNHNY, CDR2 SVGAGI (reference sequence). The V segment lost 9 bases and the J segment 3 bases; nucleotides outside the gene matches: 7. The CDR3 bases are TGTGCCAGTCAATACGACAGGGAAGAGACCCAGTACTTC. This encodes CASQYDREETQYF.

This clone was recorded once. The chain is built from TRBV2 and TRBJ1-4; the D gene is possibly TRBD1 (5 bases). The CDR3 consists of 14 residues. V lost 7 bases, J lost 8 bases, and 17 bases lay in between. Germline-derived CDR1 and CDR2 are SNHLY and FYNNEI. DNA for the CDR3: TGTGCCAGCACCCTTGGGGGGAGTGTGGAAAAACTGTTTTTT. Encoded protein: CASTLGGSVEKLFF.

The chain recombines TRBV19 with TRBJ1-5, with 7 positions matching TRBD1. V trimming: 1 base; J trimming: 4 bases; junction bases outside the gene matches: 4. The length of the CDR3 is 15 residues. The germline CDR1 and CDR2 sequences are LNHDA and SQIVND (reference sequence). CDR3 in amino acids: CASSIVSGQNQPQHF. The CDR3 DNA reads TGTGCCAGTAGTATAGTTTCGGGACAGAATCAGCCCCAGCATTTT.

V is TRBV7-2 and J is TRBJ2-1; TRBD1 agrees at 7 bases. The V segment lost 4 bases and the J segment 5 bases; nucleotides outside the gene matches: 5. The CDR3 is made up of 14 amino acids. In germline, CDR1 is SGHTA, CDR2 FQGNSA. The CDR3 DNA reads TGTGCCAGCAGCTCGAAGACAGGGCACAATGAGCAGTTCTTC. Translated, it gives CASSSKTGHNEQFF.

This chain links TRBV6-4 with TRBJ2-5; tentative D call: TRBD2 (6 bases). The V end lost 5 bases, the J end lost 5 bases, and 12 bases lay between the germline ends. The V gene's germline CDR1 is MRHNA and CDR2 SNTAGT. This CDR3 has 13 amino acids. The CDR3 region has the DNA TGTGCCAGCAGTCGGGACGGAGGGGAGACCCAGTACTTC. Protein product: CASSRDGGETQYF.